A single sample is the source of the 30 T cell receptor beta chains below, sequenced in a study of T cell responses to AZD1222 COVID-19 vaccine. Profiling relied on immunoSEQ multiplex PCR, and the TCRdb table lists in-frame clones only, not all of them. The data contain over 100,000 clones, 85% to 90% of them singletons. Sequenced here: peripheral blood, sampled on day 0 of AZD1222 vaccination. Receptor source: an adult in good health.

This chain links TRBV5-5 with TRBJ2-7, with a weak D call TRBD1 (5 bases). V was cut by 1 base and J by 4 bases, with 12 bases left in between. The CDR3 length is 14 residues. Germline V CDR1 and CDR2: SGHKS, YYEKEE (reference sequence). The CDR3 loop is CASSLWGRPYEQYF. The DNA for the CDR3 is TGTGCCAGCAGCTTGTGGGGCAGACCATACGAGCAGTACTTC.

CDR3 sequence: CASSLGRQDYGYTF. CDR3 nucleotides: TGCGCCAGCAGCTTGGGGAGACAGGACTATGGCTACACCTTC. The chain carries TRBV5-1 and TRBJ1-2; perhaps TRBD1 as D (6 bases). The CDR3 totals 14 residues. CDR1 and CDR2 from the germline V gene are SGHRS and YFSETQ. Trimming stripped 0 bases from V and 3 bases from J, with 9 bases between.

The genes are TRBV28 and TRBJ2-1; D possibly corresponds to TRBD1 (5 bases). The length of the CDR3 is 16 residues. Germline V gene sequence: CDR1 MDHEN, CDR2 SYDVKM. V was shortened by 2 bases and J by 0 bases, with 11 bases between the two germline ends. The CDR3 region has the DNA TGTGCCAGCAGTTTAGTTTCAGGGTCCTCCTACAATGAGCAGTTCTTC. Amino acids: CASSLVSGSSYNEQFF.

The chain joins TRBV19 to TRBJ2-3, with D possibly matching TRBD1 (6 bases). Germline V gives CDR1 LNHDA, CDR2 SQIVND (reference sequence). Between the trimmed V and J ends, which lost 1 base and 1 base, there was a span of 9 bases. The CDR3 extends over 15 amino acids. The CDR3 region is CASSIVPGGTDTQYF. CDR3 coding DNA: TGTGCCAGTAGTATAGTTCCAGGGGGCACAGATACGCAGTATTTT.

The CDR3 DNA sequence: TGTGCCAGCAGCTTAGTCCAGGCCAGCACCGGGGAGCTGTTTTTT. Translation gives CASSLVQASTGELFF. The chain recombines TRBV11-2 with TRBJ2-2; no clear D gene. Per the germline V gene, CDR1 is SGHAT and CDR2 is FQNNGV. The V and J ends lost 1 base and 4 bases respectively, with 10 bases between them. The length of the CDR3 is 15 residues.

V and J are TRBV6-5 and TRBJ2-7, with TRBD2 identical over 9 bases. V gave up 5 bases and J gave up 4 bases; unmatched junction bases: 6. Germline loops: CDR1 MNHEY, CDR2 SVGAGI. The CDR3 sequence is 14 residues long. The DNA of the CDR3 is TGTGCCAGCAGTCCAACAGCGGGGGGATACGAGCAGTACTTC. It yields the protein CASSPTAGGYEQYF.

This chain uses TRBV28 with TRBJ1-1; a possible D gene is TRBD1 (5 bases). Germline assignment: CDR1 MDHEN and CDR2 SYDVKM. The CDR3 spans 17 residues. Trimming cost V 2 bases and J 10 bases, with 26 bases left between them. CDR3 in DNA: TGTGCCAGCAGTTTAGTATTGGAGGGGCTACTAGGACTGTTAGCTTTCTTT. It encodes CASSLVLEGLLGLLAFF.

This rearrangement joins TRBV2 to TRBJ1-6; D perhaps matches TRBD1 (6 bases). V was shortened by 6 bases and J by 4 bases, with 13 bases between the two germline ends. The germline CDR1 and CDR2 sequences are SNHLY and FYNNEI. This CDR3 region has 15 residues. The chain's CDR3 is CASSPQGPYNSPLHF. CDR3 coding DNA: TGTGCCAGCAGCCCCCAGGGGCCTTATAATTCACCCCTCCACTTT. The full variable domain, completed using reference TRBV2 and TRBJ1-6, is EPEVTQTPSHQVTQMGQEVILRCVPISNHLYFYWYRQILGQKVEFLVSFYNNEISEKSEIFDDQFSVERPDGSNFTLKIRSTKLEDSAMYFCASSPQGPYNSPLHFGNGTRLTVT.

This clone occurred once. The chain recombines TRBV4-1 with TRBJ1-2; TRBD1 matches at 9 bases. Trimming at V came to 0 bases and at J to 4 bases, leaving 6 bases not matched to a gene. Germline loops: CDR1 MGHRA, CDR2 YSYEKL. This CDR3 comprises 16 residues. CDR3 sequence reads: CASSQDDRGGFYGYTF. CDR3 nucleotides: TGCGCCAGCAGCCAAGATGACAGGGGGGGATTCTATGGCTACACCTTC.

The chain uses TRBV10-1 and TRBJ1-2; weak D call: TRBD1 (5 bases). Germline V gives CDR1 WNHNN, CDR2 SYGVQD (reference sequence). This CDR3 spans 13 amino acids. The ends were cut back, 6 bases at V and 5 bases at J, with 13 bases in the middle. CDR3 sequence (DNA): TGCGCCAGCAGCTTGGGACTGTTTTATGGCTACACCTTC. This sequence encodes CASSLGLFYGYTF.

J is TRBJ1-2 and V is TRBV4-3; the D gene is possibly TRBD1 (5 bases). This CDR3 comprises 14 residues. V lost 0 bases, J lost 7 bases, and 12 bases lay in between. Germline V gives CDR1 LGHNA, CDR2 YSLEER. The CDR3 nucleotides are TGCGCCAGCAGCCAAGAGAGTGGGGCTTTTGGCTACACCTTC. Protein: CASSQESGAFGYTF.

The chain recombines TRBV9 with TRBJ1-2; D remains unclear. The CDR3 is 13 amino acids. Between the trimmed V and J ends, which lost 7 bases and 8 bases, there was a span of 18 bases. Germline values: CDR1 SGDLS, CDR2 YYNGEE. In DNA, the CDR3 is TGTGCCAGCTCGATATCGGGAAGCGGGGGCTACACCTTC. The encoded protein is CASSISGSGGYTF.

The rearrangement uses TRBV7-9 and TRBJ1-1; 7 bases agree with TRBD1. With V trimmed by 5 bases and J by 0 bases, 9 bases remained unmatched. The CDR3 is made up of 16 amino acids. Germline CDR1 is SEHNR and CDR2 is FQNEAQ (reference sequence). CDR3 sequence reads: CASSPGQLIMNTEAFF. The CDR3 DNA is TGTGCCAGCAGCCCGGGACAGCTGATCATGAACACTGAAGCTTTCTTT.

V and J are TRBV5-1 and TRBJ1-3; D unclear. Germline assignment: CDR1 SGHRS and CDR2 YFSETQ. Between the trimmed V and J ends, which lost 2 bases and 4 bases, there was a span of 10 bases. The length of the CDR3 is 14 residues. DNA of the CDR3: TGCGCCAGCAGCTTCGAAGGGTCCGGAAACACCATATATTTT. Protein sequence: CASSFEGSGNTIYF.

The V gene is TRBV7-2, the J gene TRBJ2-5; D might be TRBD1 (5 bases). The V and J ends lost 2 bases and 5 bases respectively, with 12 bases between them. This CDR3 is built from 14 residues. Germline V gene sequence: CDR1 SGHTA, CDR2 FQGNSA. CDR3 sequence (DNA): TGTGCCAGCAGCTTAAAGGTCTCAGGGGAGACCCAGTACTTC. Protein: CASSLKVSGETQYF.

V usage is TRBV20-1 and J usage is TRBJ2-5; no firm D call. Germline V gene lookup returns CDR1 DFQATT and CDR2 SNEGSKA (reference sequence). This CDR3 is 11 amino acids long. The germline V and J ends were trimmed by 1 base and 5 bases, with 5 bases remaining between them. The CDR3 nucleotides are TGCAGTGCTAGAGGACTCGAGACCCAGTACTTC. As protein: CSARGLETQYF.

The V call is TRBV28, the J call TRBJ1-2; D gene ambiguous. Germline CDR1 and CDR2: MDHEN and SYDVKM. This CDR3 region has 13 residues. The V end was cut by 0 bases, the J end by 0 bases, with 2 bases between. CDR3 sequence (DNA): TGTGCCAGCAGTTTATGGACTAACTATGGCTACACCTTC. It codes for CASSLWTNYGYTF.

This clone was counted a few times. V is TRBV6-2 or TRBV6-3 and J is TRBJ1-1; TRBD1 aligns across 7 bases. Germline lookup yields CDR1 MNHEY and CDR2 SVGEGT. With 5 bases clipped from V and 4 bases from J, the junction kept 7 bases outside the gene matches. The CDR3 is 14 residues long. For the CDR3, the DNA is TGTGCCAGCAGTGCGACGGCAGGGGGCACTGAAGCTTTCTTT. Residues: CASSATAGGTEAFF.

The rearrangement joins TRBV30 to TRBJ2-5; D tentatively reads TRBD1 or TRBD2 (6 bases each). The CDR3 covers 14 residues. Trimming pared 0 bases from V and 5 bases from J, leaving 13 bases between. Looked up from germline, CDR1 is GTSNPN and CDR2 is SVGIG (reference sequence). CDR3 DNA: TGTGCCTGGAGTGTAAGGGGGGCATGGGAGACCCAGTACTTC. This translates into CAWSVRGAWETQYF.

In its sample, this clone was seen a few times. This chain links TRBV25-1 with TRBJ1-1, with unresolved D. The germline CDR1 and CDR2 sequences are MGHDK and SYGVNS. V shed 5 bases and J shed 3 bases, with 16 bases lying between them. The CDR3 contains 15 residues. The CDR3 loop is CASSRGARHDTEAFF. DNA for the CDR3: TGTGCCAGCAGTCGGGGTGCGCGGCATGACACTGAAGCTTTCTTT.

This rearrangement joins TRBV27 to TRBJ2-5; tentative D call: TRBD1 (5 bases). This CDR3 is built from 16 residues. The germline V gene has CDR1 MNHEY and CDR2 SMNVEV (reference sequence). V was cut by 6 bases and J by 0 bases, with 17 bases left in between. The CDR3 DNA follows: TGTGCCAGCAGGTCTAGTGGGGCCTTGTACCAAGAGACCCAGTACTTC. Translated, it gives CASRSSGALYQETQYF.

The chain carries TRBV3-1 (or the pseudogene TRBV3-2) and TRBJ2-3; 9 nucleotides agree with TRBD2. The CDR3 extends over 16 amino acids. The germline V gene has CDR1 LGHDT and CDR2 YNNKEL (reference sequence). The J segment lost 6 bases and the V segment lost 4 bases, leaving 11 bases of the junction unmatched. CDR3 protein: CASSPKPGLALDTQYF. For the CDR3, the DNA is TGTGCCAGCAGCCCGAAGCCGGGACTAGCCTTGGATACGCAGTATTTT.

The chain couples TRBV18 to TRBJ1-2; tentatively, D is TRBD1 (5 bases). The CDR3 sequence is 10 residues long. Germline CDR1 reads KGHSH; CDR2 reads LQKENI. V lost 5 bases to trimming and J lost 7 bases, with 5 bases between them. The CDR3 nucleotides read TGTGCCAGCTCAGGGACTGGCTACACCTTC. Residues: CASSGTGYTF.

The gene calls are TRBV24-1 and TRBJ2-7; D remains unclear. Germline V CDR1 and CDR2: KGHDR, SFDVKD. The CDR3 has 13 amino acids. The V gene lost 3 bases and the J gene lost 2 bases, with 7 bases spanning the gap. CDR3 nucleotides: TGTGCCACCAGTGATACAACTGCCTACGAGCAGTACTTC. It yields the protein CATSDTTAYEQYF.

The CDR3 here is CSASQSGGAGTQYF. CDR3 in DNA: TGCAGTGCTAGTCAGAGCGGGGGGGCAGGTACGCAGTATTTT. V and J are TRBV20-1 and TRBJ2-3, with TRBD2 matching over 10 bases. There are 14 residues in the CDR3. Germline CDR1 is DFQATT and CDR2 is SNEGSKA (reference sequence). V shed 3 bases, J shed 8 bases, and the junction held 8 bases outside the gene matches.

CDR3 sequence: CATSRSGSTGELFF. As DNA, the CDR3 is TGTGCCACCAGTAGAAGCGGTAGCACCGGGGAGCTGTTTTTT. The chain uses TRBV24-1 and TRBJ2-2; D might be TRBD2 (5 bases). V gave up 6 bases and J gave up 4 bases, with 11 bases separating them. Germline V CDR1 and CDR2: KGHDR, SFDVKD. This CDR3 region has 14 residues.

The V gene is TRBV6-5, the J gene TRBJ1-2; no reliable D call. Germline V gives CDR1 MNHEY, CDR2 SVGAGI. The V end was cut by 2 bases, the J end by 5 bases, with 9 bases between. The CDR3 length is 13 residues. CDR3 protein: CASSYRAHYGYTF. The CDR3 nucleotides read TGTGCCAGCAGTTACAGGGCCCATTATGGCTACACCTTC.

The chain's CDR3 is CSVLTSGTDTQYF. The CDR3 region has the DNA TGCAGCGTTTTGACTAGCGGCACAGATACGCAGTATTTT. The rearrangement joins TRBV29-1 to TRBJ2-3; 8 bases map to TRBD2. CDR3 size: 13 residues. Germline CDR1 reads SQVTM; CDR2 reads ANQGSEA. V was pared by 5 bases and J by 1 base, with 2 bases of the junction left unmatched.

The chain combines TRBV7-2 with TRBJ2-7; D gene uncertain. The length of the CDR3 is 15 residues. V was shortened by 5 bases and J by 0 bases, with 14 bases between the two germline ends. Germline V gene lookup returns CDR1 SGHTA and CDR2 FQGNSA. CDR3 DNA: TGTGCCAGCAGCCCACTGTTAGCCCGCTCCTACGAGCAGTACTTC. Translation: CASSPLLARSYEQYF.

This chain joins TRBV4-3 and TRBJ2-2, with 8 bases matching TRBD1. The ends lost 5 bases at V and 3 bases at J; junction bases unmatched: 2. Germline CDR1 and CDR2: LGHNA and YSLEER. CDR3 size: 14 residues. The CDR3 bases are TGCGCCAGCAGCTCGACAGGGGACACCGGGGAGCTGTTTTTT. It yields the protein CASSSTGDTGELFF.